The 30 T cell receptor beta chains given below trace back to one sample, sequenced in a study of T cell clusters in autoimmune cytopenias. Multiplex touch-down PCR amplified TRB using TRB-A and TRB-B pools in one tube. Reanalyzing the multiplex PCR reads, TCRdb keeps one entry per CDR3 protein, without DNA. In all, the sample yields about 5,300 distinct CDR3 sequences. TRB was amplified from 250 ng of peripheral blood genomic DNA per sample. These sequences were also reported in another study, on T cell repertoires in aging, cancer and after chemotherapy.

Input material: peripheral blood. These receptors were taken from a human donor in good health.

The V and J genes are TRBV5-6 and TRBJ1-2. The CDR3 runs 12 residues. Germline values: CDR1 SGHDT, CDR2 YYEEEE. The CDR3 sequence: CASRSYSYGYTF.

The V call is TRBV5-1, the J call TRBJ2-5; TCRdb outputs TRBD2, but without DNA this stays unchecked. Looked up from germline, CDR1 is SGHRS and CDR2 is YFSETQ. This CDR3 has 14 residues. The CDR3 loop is CASSLGLARETQYF.

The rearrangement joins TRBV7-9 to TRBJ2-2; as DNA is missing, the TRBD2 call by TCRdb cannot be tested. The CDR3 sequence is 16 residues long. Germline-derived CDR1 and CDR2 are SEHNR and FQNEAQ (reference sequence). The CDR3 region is CASSLVLAGGSGELFF.

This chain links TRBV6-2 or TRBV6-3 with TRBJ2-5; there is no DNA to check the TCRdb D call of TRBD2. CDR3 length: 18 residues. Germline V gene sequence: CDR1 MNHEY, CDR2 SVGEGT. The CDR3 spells CASSYSYRRLAGKETQYF.

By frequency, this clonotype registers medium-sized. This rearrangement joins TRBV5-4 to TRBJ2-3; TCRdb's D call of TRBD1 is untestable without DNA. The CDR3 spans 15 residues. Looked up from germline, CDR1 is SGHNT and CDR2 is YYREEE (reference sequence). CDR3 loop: CASHSGGAGTDTQYF.

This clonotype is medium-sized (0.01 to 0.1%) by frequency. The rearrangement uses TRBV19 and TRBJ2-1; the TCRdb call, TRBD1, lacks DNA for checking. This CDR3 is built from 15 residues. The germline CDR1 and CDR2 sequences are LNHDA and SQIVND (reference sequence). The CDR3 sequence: CASTAGTHPGNEQFF. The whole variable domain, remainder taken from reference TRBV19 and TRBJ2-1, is DGGITQSPKYLFRKEGQNVTLSCEQNLNHDAMYWYRQDPGQGLRLIYYSQIVNDFQKGDIAEGYSVSREKKESFPLTVTSAQKNPTAFYLCASTAGTHPGNEQFFGPGTRLTVL.

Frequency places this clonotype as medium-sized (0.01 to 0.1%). CDR3 amino acids: CASRVTGGNYGYTF. V usage is TRBV6-5 and J usage is TRBJ1-2; TCRdb lists TRBD1, though no DNA is available to test this call. The germline CDR1 and CDR2 sequences are MNHEY and SVGAGI. The CDR3 is 14 residues long.

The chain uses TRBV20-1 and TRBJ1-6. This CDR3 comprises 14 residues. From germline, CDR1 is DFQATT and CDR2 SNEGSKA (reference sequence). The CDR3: CSARDGPYNSPLHF.

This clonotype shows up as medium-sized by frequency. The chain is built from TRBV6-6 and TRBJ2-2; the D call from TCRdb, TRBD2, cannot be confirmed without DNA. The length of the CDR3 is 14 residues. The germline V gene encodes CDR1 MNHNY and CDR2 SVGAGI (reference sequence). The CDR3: CASSYSQGGRELFF.

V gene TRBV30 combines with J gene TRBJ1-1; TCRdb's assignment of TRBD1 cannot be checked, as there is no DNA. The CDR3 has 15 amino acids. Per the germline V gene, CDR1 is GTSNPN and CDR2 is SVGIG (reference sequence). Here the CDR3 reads CAWGGGPTAESEAFF.

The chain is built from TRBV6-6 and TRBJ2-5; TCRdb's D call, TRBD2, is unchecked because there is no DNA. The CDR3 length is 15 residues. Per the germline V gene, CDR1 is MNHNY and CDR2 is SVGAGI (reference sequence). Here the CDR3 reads CASRELAGGQETQYF.

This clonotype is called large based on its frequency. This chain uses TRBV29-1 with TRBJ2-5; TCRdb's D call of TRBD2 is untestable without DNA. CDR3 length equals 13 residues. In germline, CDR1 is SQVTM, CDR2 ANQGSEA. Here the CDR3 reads CSVEVGGTETQYF.

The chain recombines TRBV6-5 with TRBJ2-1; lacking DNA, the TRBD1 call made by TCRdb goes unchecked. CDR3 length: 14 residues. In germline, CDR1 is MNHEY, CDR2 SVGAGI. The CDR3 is CASRYRDRENEQFF.

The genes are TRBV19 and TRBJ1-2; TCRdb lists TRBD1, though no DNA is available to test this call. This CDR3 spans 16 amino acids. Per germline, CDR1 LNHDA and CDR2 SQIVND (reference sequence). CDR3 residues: CASIPKVDSPMGGYTF.

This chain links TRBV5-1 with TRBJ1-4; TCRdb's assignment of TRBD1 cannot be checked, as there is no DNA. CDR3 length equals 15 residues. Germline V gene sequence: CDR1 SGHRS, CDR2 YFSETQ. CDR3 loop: CASSQTGTEQEKLFF.

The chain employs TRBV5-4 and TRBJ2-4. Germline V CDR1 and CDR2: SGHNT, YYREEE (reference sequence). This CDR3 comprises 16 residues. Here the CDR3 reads CASSLEADLAKNIQYF. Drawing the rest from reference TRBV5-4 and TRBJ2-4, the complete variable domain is ETGVTQSPTHLIKTRGQQVTLRCSSQSGHNTVSWYQQALGQGPQFIFQYYREEENGRGNFPPRFSGLQFPNYSSELNVNALELDDSALYLCASSLEADLAKNIQYFGAGTRLSVL.

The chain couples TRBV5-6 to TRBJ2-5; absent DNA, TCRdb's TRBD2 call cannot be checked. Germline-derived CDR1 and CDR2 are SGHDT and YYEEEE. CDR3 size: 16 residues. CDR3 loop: CASSVKMGLGGRTQYF.

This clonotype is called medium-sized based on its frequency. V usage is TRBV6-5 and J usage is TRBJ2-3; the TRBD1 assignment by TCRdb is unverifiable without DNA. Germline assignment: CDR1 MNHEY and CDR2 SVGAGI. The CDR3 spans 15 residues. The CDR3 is CASSYGQGRTDTQYF.

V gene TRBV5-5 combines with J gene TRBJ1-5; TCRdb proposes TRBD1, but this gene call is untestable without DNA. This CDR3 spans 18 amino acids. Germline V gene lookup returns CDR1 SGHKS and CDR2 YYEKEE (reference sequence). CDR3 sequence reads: CASSSGTGGPTSNQPQHF. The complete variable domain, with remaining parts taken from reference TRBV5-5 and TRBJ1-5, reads DAGVTQSPTHLIKTRGQQVTLRCSPISGHKSVSWYQQVLGQGPQFIFQYYEKEERGRGNFPDRFSARQFPNYSSELNVNALLLGDSALYLCASSSGTGGPTSNQPQHFGDGTRLSIL.

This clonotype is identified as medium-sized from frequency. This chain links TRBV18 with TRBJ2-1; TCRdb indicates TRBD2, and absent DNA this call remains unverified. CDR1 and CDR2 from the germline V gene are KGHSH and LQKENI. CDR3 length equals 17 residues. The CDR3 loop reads CASSPVTSGRGGNEQFF.

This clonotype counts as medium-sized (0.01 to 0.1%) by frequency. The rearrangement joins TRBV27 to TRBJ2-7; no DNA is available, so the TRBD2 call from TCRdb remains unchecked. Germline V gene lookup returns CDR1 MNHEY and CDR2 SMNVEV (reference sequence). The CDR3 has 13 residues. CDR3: CASSFGGAGGQYF.

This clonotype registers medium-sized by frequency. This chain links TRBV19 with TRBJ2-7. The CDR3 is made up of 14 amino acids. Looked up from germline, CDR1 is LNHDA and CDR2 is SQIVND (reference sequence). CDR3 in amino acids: CASSQRVAGYEQYF.

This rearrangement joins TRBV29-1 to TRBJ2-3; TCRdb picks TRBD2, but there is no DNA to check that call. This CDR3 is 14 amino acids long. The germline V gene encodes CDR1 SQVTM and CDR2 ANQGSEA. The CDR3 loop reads CSGGGAEDTDTQYF.

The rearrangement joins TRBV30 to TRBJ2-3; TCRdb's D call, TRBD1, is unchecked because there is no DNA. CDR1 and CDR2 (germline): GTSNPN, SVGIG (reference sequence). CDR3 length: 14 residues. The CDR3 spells CAWSEGDGTDTQYF.

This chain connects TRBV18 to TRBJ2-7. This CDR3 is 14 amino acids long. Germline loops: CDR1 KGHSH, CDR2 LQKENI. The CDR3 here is CASSPSTYSYEQYF.

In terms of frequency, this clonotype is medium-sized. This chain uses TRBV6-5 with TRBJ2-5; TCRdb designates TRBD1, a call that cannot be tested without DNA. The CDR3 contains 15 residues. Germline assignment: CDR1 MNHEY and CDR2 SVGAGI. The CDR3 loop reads CASRPYRGRQETQYF.

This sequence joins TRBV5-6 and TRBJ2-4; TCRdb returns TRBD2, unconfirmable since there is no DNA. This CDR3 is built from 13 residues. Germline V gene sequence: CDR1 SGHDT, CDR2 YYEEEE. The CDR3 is CASSLGPSRIQYF.

The CDR3 loop reads CASSQDGSLSDNEQFF. This chain connects TRBV4-2 to TRBJ2-1; the TRBD2 assignment by TCRdb is unverifiable without DNA. This CDR3 region has 16 residues. The germline V gene has CDR1 LGHNA and CDR2 YNFKEQ.

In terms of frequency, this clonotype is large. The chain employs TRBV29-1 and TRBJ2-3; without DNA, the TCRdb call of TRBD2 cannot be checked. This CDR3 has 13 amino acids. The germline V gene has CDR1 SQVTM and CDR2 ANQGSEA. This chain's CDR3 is CSADQGGADTQYF.

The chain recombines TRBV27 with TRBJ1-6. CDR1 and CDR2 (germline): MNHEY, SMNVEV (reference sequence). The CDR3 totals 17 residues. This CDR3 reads CASSRGRSGNQHSPLHF.